Shown below are 8 T cell receptor beta chains from a single sample sequenced in a study of T cell clonality in common variable immunodeficiency. Repertoires were generated with immunoSEQ multiplex PCR, while TCRdb's copy carries only in-frame clones and drops some. Listed here are about 52,000 clones without any singletons, the top ten holding roughly 2%. The sequenced sample consisted of peripheral blood mononuclear cells. Receptors originate from a person aged 18 to 69 in good health.

In its sample, this clone was seen many times. The CDR3 is cut off 3 residues early in the read; its end comes from the germline J gene. V is TRBV7-8 and J is TRBJ1-2, with D tentatively TRBD1 (5 bases). Looked up from germline, CDR1 is SGHVS and CDR2 is FQNEAQ. This CDR3 has 15 residues. The sequenced part of the CDR3 DNA is TGTGCCAGCAGCGAAGGGGCCTATAGGGGAGAAGGC. It translates to CASSEGAYRGEG. The entire CDR3 is CASSEGAYRGEGYTF.

This clone appeared many times. Read sequence stops 3 residues before the CDR3 end, and the germline J gene provides the missing end. The rearrangement joins TRBV20-1 to TRBJ1-1; 9 bases match TRBD1. Germline V gene data show CDR1 as DFQATT and CDR2 as SNEGSKA (reference sequence). There are 15 residues in the CDR3. The V gene end was trimmed by 6 bases and the J gene end by 0 bases; junction bases not matched to a gene: 8. Here the CDR3 reads CSARDREKMNTEAFF. The sequenced CDR3 bases are TGCAGTGCGCGGGACAGGGAAAAAATGAACACTGAA.

This clone was seen ten or more times. From the germline J gene comes the end of the CDR3, since the read stops 3 residues before it. The genes are TRBV2 and TRBJ1-2; 7 bases are shared with TRBD1. Germline V gene lookup returns CDR1 SNHLY and CDR2 FYNNEI. V shed 10 bases, J shed 4 bases, and the junction held 12 bases outside the gene matches. This CDR3 is 14 amino acids long. The CDR3 DNA, read in part, is TGTGCCACCGGTCCGGGACAGCAGACCTATGGC. This sequence encodes CATGPGQQTYG. The whole CDR3 reads CATGPGQQTYGYTF.

This clone was picked up many times. Compared with germline, one end of the junction differs, possibly owing to a read error. The sequence runs out 3 residues before the end of the CDR3; the remainder is reconstructed from the germline J gene. The gene calls are TRBV4-2 and TRBJ2-2; 8 nucleotides align to TRBD2. This CDR3 contains 15 residues. The germline V gene has CDR1 LGHNA and CDR2 YNFKEQ. The sequenced CDR3 bases are TGCGCCAGCAGCCAAGGTAGCGGGGTCACCGGGGAG. It yields the protein CASSQGSGVTGE. The CDR3, in full, reads CASSQGSGVTGELFF.

This clone was seen ten or more times. The read finishes 3 residues shy of the CDR3 end, and the germline J gene is used to complete it. This sequence joins TRBV20-1 and TRBJ2-1; a weak D match, TRBD2 (6 bases). CDR3 length equals 16 residues. V was shortened by 0 bases and J by 4 bases, with 16 bases between the two germline ends. CDR1 is DFQATT, CDR2 SNEGSKA, per germline (reference sequence). CDR3 protein: CSARDNAGWVYNEQFF. CDR3 bases read: TGCAGTGCTAGAGATAACGCGGGATGGGTGTACAATGAG.

In its sample, this clone was seen many times. The read gets to within 3 residues of the CDR3 end, and the germline J gene fills in the rest. J is TRBJ2-3 and V is TRBV19, with 15 bases lining up with TRBD2. The CDR3 has 18 amino acids. V lost 5 bases to trimming and J lost 0 bases; unmatched junction nucleotides: 6. CDR1 is LNHDA and CDR2 is SQIVND in the germline V gene (reference sequence). The chain's CDR3 is CASSSGLAGGVSTDTQYF. The part of the CDR3 DNA that was read is TGTGCCAGTAGTTCTGGACTAGCGGGAGGGGTAAGCACAGATACG.

This clone was detected many times. The read ends 3 residues shy of where the CDR3 ends; the end is completed using the germline J gene. The chain links TRBV7-8 to TRBJ2-2, with 7 bases fitting TRBD1. The V gene's germline CDR1 is SGHVS and CDR2 FQNEAQ. This CDR3 has 14 residues. This CDR3 reads CASSYRDRAEKLFF. CDR3 DNA (partial): TGTGCCAGCAGTTACCGGGACAGAGCTGAAAAG.

This clone has ten or more counts. Coverage ceases 3 residues before the CDR3 finishes, and the germline J gene fills in the end. The rearrangement links TRBV6-1 to TRBJ1-2; 8 bases agree with TRBD1. Unmatched junction bases numbered 18, after V lost 0 bases and J lost 6 bases. This CDR3 comprises 19 residues. The germline CDR1 and CDR2 sequences are MNHNS and SASEGT. CDR3 amino acids: CASSEATINRQGRQDGYTF. The part of the CDR3 DNA that was read is TGTGCCAGCAGTGAAGCGACCATTAATAGACAGGGGAGGCAGGATGGC.